The 18 T cell receptor beta chains in this list originate from one sample, sequenced in a study of T cells in localized non-small cell lung cancer. The repertoire was sequenced with immunoSEQ multiplex PCR; TCRdb's copy has only in-frame clones and lacks some. The sample lists 30,000 to 35,000 clones; around nine tenths were seen once. This material consisted of peripheral blood, taken before any cancer treatment. The origin of the receptors is a woman aged 35-70 years with stage I lung adenocarcinoma.

This chain uses TRBV5-5 with TRBJ1-5; 9 nucleotides match TRBD1. The V gene end was trimmed by 0 bases and the J gene end by 2 bases; junction bases not matched to a gene: 12. In germline, CDR1 is SGHKS, CDR2 YYEKEE (reference sequence). The CDR3 extends over 19 amino acids. The CDR3 protein is CASSLGTRDRVRGNQPQHF. CDR3 DNA: TGTGCCAGCAGCTTGGGGACCCGGGACAGGGTCCGGGGCAATCAGCCCCAGCATTTT.

This clone was recorded only once. The chain links TRBV6-1 to TRBJ2-4, with D perhaps TRBD2 (6 bases). V was pared by 0 bases and J by 2 bases, with 17 bases between. The CDR3 contains 18 residues. CDR1 and CDR2 from the germline V gene are MNHNS and SASEGT. CDR3 amino acids: CASSEAPPSGVTKNIQYF. Here the CDR3 DNA reads TGTGCCAGCAGTGAAGCCCCCCCTTCGGGAGTAACCAAAAACATTCAGTACTTC.

The chain links TRBV5-1 to TRBJ2-2; 10 bases are shared with TRBD1. Germline trimming cut 0 bases from V and 0 bases from J; bases unmatched to any gene: 14. The germline CDR1 and CDR2 sequences are SGHRS and YFSETQ. CDR3 length: 21 residues. This CDR3 is CASSLADRGWYHQTNTGELFF. Written as DNA, the CDR3 is TGCGCCAGCAGCTTGGCGGACAGGGGGTGGTATCATCAAACGAACACCGGGGAGCTGTTTTTT.

DNA of the CDR3: TGCGCCAGCAGCCAGTTCGCGACAGGGTTTTCGAGCGAGCAGTACTTC. It translates to CASSQFATGFSSEQYF. The chain employs TRBV4-3 and TRBJ2-7, with 7 nucleotides matching TRBD1. In germline, CDR1 is LGHNA, CDR2 YSLEER. V dropped 3 bases and J dropped 6; count of bases not matched to a gene: 14. The CDR3 spans 16 residues.

This chain joins TRBV7-9 and TRBJ1-2; D unclear. The CDR3 is 14 amino acids. Per the germline V gene, CDR1 is SEHNR and CDR2 is FQNEAQ (reference sequence). The V and J ends lost 3 bases and 2 bases respectively, with 10 bases between them. Here the CDR3 reads CASSLGTVNYGYTF. CDR3 coding DNA: TGTGCCAGCAGCTTGGGCACAGTGAACTATGGCTACACCTTC. The full variable domain, its missing parts supplied by reference TRBV7-9 and TRBJ1-2, is DTGVSQNPRHKITKRGQNVTFRCDPISEHNRLYWYRQTLGQGPEFLTYFQNEAQLEKSRLLSDRFSAERPKGSFSTLEIQRTEQGDSAMYLCASSLGTVNYGYTFGSGTRLTVV.

This clone has a single count. At one end the junction does not follow the germline gene, possibly because of a read error. The chain employs TRBV7-7 and TRBJ2-7; TRBD1 matches 7 bases. CDR1 is SSHAT and CDR2 is FNYEAQ in the germline V gene (reference sequence). The CDR3 totals 14 residues. The CDR3 coding sequence is TGTGCTAGCAGCTTGGGTGGGACAGTAACCGAGCAGTACTTC. It is translated as CASSLGGTVTEQYF. Looking up the rest from reference TRBV7-7 and TRBJ2-7 gives the full variable domain: GAGVSQSPRYKVTKRGQDVTLRCDPISSHATLYWYQQALGQGPEFLTYFNYEAQPDKSGLPSDRFSAERPEGSISTLTIQRTEQRDSAMYRCASSLGGTVTEQYFGPGTRLTVT.

J is TRBJ1-2 and V is TRBV19; D might be TRBD1 (5 bases). V lost 6 bases, J lost 6 bases, and 14 bases lay in between. From germline, CDR1 is LNHDA and CDR2 SQIVND (reference sequence). This CDR3 comprises 13 residues. As DNA, the CDR3 is TGTGCCAGTAGGGCTGACAGCCTGGATGGCTACACCTTC. As protein: CASRADSLDGYTF. Looking up the rest from reference TRBV19 and TRBJ1-2 gives the full variable domain: DGGITQSPKYLFRKEGQNVTLSCEQNLNHDAMYWYRQDPGQGLRLIYYSQIVNDFQKGDIAEGYSVSREKKESFPLTVTSAQKNPTAFYLCASRADSLDGYTFGSGTRLTVV.

The genes are TRBV7-9 and TRBJ1-2, with 7 bases lining up with TRBD1. The CDR3 extends over 16 amino acids. Germline V gene data show CDR1 as SEHNR and CDR2 as FQNEAQ (reference sequence). Trimming took 5 bases from V and 4 from J; bases not matched to a gene: 13. The CDR3 DNA reads as TGTGCCAGCAGCCCCCGGGACAGCAACTTCGGCTATGGCTACACCTTC. This codes for CASSPRDSNFGYGYTF.

V is TRBV4-3 and J is TRBJ1-1; D remains unclear. CDR3 length equals 14 residues. Germline V CDR1 and CDR2: LGHNA, YSLEER. Trimming left V 2 bases short and J 1 base short, with 8 bases between. The CDR3 region is CASSQINRNTEAFF. The CDR3 bases are TGCGCCAGCAGCCAAATAAACAGGAACACTGAAGCTTTCTTT.

The chain uses TRBV14 and TRBJ2-3; TRBD2 agrees at 8 bases. The CDR3 consists of 16 residues. V was clipped by 1 base and J by 4 bases; unmatched bases: 7. CDR1 is SGHDN, CDR2 FVKESK, per germline. The CDR3 nucleotides read TGTGCCAGCAGCCAAGTTCCGGGGGGGCGGCCAGATACGCAGTATTTT. This codes for CASSQVPGGRPDTQYF.

The V and J genes are TRBV19 and TRBJ2-2; D possibly corresponds to TRBD1 (6 bases). This CDR3 spans 14 amino acids. V lost 5 bases and J 3 bases, leaving 10 bases between the germline ends. Germline CDR1 reads LNHDA; CDR2 reads SQIVND (reference sequence). CDR3 in DNA: TGTGCCAGTAGTTACAACAGGGACACCGGGGAGCTGTTTTTT. This codes for CASSYNRDTGELFF.

This clone was recorded only once. The V and J genes are TRBV19 and TRBJ1-2, with D possibly TRBD1 on 6 matching bases. CDR3 length: 14 amino acids. Trimming removed 4 bases at V and 5 bases at J, with 14 bases between. Germline V CDR1 and CDR2: LNHDA, SQIVND (reference sequence). Written as DNA, the CDR3 is TGTGCCAGTAGTAGGGCAGGGGAAGTATATGGCTACACCTTC. Encoded protein: CASSRAGEVYGYTF.

The chain uses TRBV5-4 and TRBJ1-2; D is possibly TRBD1 (5 bases). CDR1 and CDR2 from the germline V gene are SGHNT and YYREEE (reference sequence). Between the trimmed V and J ends, which lost 3 bases and 6 bases, there was a span of 18 bases. There are 15 residues in the CDR3. The CDR3, as DNA: TGTGCCAGCAGCTCGGACGGAACGGGACTTGATGGCTACACCTTC. Translating gives CASSSDGTGLDGYTF.

The genes are TRBV5-1 and TRBJ1-1; 8 bases align to TRBD1. V gave up 3 bases and J gave up 4 bases; unmatched junction bases: 5. This CDR3 spans 14 amino acids. CDR1 and CDR2 from the germline V gene are SGHRS and YFSETQ. CDR3 in DNA: TGCGCCAGCAGCTCGACAGGGGTGGGCACTGAAGCTTTCTTT. Amino acid sequence: CASSSTGVGTEAFF.

The chain couples TRBV27 to TRBJ2-4; D not resolved. CDR3 length: 13 amino acids. Trimming pared 4 bases from V and 15 bases from J, leaving 19 bases between. Germline V gives CDR1 MNHEY, CDR2 SMNVEV (reference sequence). CDR3 sequence reads: CASSSPGSSTRYF. In DNA, the CDR3 is TGTGCCAGCAGTTCCCCGGGCTCCTCGACCAGGTACTTC.

The V and J genes are TRBV18 and TRBJ2-7, with D maybe TRBD1 (6 bases). Germline V gene sequence: CDR1 KGHSH, CDR2 LQKENI. This CDR3 spans 14 amino acids. V was cut by 2 bases and J by 5 bases, with 13 bases left in between. CDR3 sequence (DNA): TGTGCCAGCTCACCAGTACAGGGCGACAACGAGCAGTACTTC. Translating it yields CASSPVQGDNEQYF. Full variable domain (remainder filled in from reference TRBV18 and TRBJ2-7): NAGVMQNPRHLVRRRGQEARLRCSPMKGHSHVYWYRQLPEEGLKFMVYLQKENIIDESGMPKERFSAEFPKEGPSILRIQQVVRGDSAAYFCASSPVQGDNEQYFGPGTRLTVT.

The rearrangement links TRBV27 to TRBJ2-7, with no clear D. The CDR3 loop spans 13 amino acids. Trimming cost V 4 bases and J 12 bases, with 19 bases left between them. The V gene's germline CDR1 is MNHEY and CDR2 SMNVEV (reference sequence). The CDR3 nucleotides are TGTGCCAGCAGTTCAATCCCCCCCCGTATAGGGTACTTC. Residues: CASSSIPPRIGYF.

The rearrangement joins TRBV5-1 to TRBJ2-7; 8 nucleotides agree with TRBD2. J gave up 0 bases and V 4 bases, and 12 bases lay outside the gene matches. The germline V gene has CDR1 SGHRS and CDR2 YFSETQ. CDR3 length: 17 amino acids. The CDR3 reads CASSVGSSGQSSYEQYF. The DNA of the CDR3 is TGCGCCAGCAGCGTTGGGTCTAGCGGGCAGAGCTCCTACGAGCAGTACTTC.